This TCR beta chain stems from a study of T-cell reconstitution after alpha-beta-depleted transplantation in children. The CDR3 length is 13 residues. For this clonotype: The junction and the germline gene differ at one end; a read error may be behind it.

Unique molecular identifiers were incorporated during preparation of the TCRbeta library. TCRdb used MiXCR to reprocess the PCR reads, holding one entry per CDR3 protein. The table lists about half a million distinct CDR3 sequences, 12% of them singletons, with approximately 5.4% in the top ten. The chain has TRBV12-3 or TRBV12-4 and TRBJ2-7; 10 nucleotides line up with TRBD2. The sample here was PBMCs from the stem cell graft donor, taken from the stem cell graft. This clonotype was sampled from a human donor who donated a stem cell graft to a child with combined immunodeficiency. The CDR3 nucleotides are TGTGCCAGCAGATTAGCGGGAGGTAGCGAGCAGTACTTC. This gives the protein CASRLAGGSEQYF.